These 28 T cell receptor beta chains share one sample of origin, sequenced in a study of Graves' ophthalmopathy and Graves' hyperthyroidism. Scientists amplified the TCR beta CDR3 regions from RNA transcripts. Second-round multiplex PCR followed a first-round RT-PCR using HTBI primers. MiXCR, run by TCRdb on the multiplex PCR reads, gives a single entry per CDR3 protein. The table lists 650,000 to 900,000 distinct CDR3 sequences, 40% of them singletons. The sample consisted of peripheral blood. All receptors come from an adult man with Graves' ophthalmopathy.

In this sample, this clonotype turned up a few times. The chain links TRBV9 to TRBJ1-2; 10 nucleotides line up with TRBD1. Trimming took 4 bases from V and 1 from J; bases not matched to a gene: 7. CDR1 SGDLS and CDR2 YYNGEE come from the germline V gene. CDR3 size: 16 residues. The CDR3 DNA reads TGTGCCAGCAGCCACGGGGGACAGGGGCGTAACTATGGCTACACCTTC. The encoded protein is CASSHGGQGRNYGYTF.

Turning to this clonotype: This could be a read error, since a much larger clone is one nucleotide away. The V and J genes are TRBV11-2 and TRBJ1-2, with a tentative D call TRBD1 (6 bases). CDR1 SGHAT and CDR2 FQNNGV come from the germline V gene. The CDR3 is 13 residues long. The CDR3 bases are TGTGCCGGCAGCGCCGGGACAAACTATGGCTACACCTTC. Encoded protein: CAGSAGTNYGYTF.

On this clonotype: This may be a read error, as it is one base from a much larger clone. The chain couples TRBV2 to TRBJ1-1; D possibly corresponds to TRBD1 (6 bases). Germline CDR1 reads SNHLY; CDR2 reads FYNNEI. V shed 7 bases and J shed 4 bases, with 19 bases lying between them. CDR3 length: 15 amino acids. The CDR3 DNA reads TGTGCCAGCACCTGGGGGCGGGGCTCGTCCACTGAAGCTTTCTTT. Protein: CASTWGRGSSTEAFF.

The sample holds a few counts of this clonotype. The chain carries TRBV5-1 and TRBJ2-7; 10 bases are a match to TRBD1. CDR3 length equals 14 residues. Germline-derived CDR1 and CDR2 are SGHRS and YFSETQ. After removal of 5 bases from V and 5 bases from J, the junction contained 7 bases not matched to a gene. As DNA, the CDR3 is TGCGCCAGCAGTTTTGCCGGGACAGGGGACGAGCAGTACTTC. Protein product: CASSFAGTGDEQYF.

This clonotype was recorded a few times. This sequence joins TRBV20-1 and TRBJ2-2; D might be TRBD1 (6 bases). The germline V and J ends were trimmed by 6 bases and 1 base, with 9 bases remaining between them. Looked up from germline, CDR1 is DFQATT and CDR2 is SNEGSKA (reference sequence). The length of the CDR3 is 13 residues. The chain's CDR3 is CSAEQGNTGELFF. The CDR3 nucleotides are TGCAGTGCAGAACAGGGGAACACCGGGGAGCTGTTTTTT.

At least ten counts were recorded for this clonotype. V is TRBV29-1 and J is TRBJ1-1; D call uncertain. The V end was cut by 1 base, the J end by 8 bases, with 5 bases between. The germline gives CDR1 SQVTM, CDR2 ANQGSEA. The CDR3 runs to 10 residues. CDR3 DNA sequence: TGCAGCGTTGAAGGCAGAGAAGCTTTCTTT. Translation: CSVEGREAFF.

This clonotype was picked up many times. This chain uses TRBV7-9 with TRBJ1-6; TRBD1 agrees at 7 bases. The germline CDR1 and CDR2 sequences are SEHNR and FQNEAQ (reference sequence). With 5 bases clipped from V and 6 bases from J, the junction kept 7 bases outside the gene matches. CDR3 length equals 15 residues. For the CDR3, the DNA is TGTGCCAGCAGCCCAGGGACAGCCCTTAATTCACCCCTCCACTTT. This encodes CASSPGTALNSPLHF. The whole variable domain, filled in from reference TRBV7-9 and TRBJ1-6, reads DTGVSQNPRHKITKRGQNVTFRCDPISEHNRLYWYRQTLGQGPEFLTYFQNEAQLEKSRLLSDRFSAERPKGSFSTLEIQRTEQGDSAMYLCASSPGTALNSPLHFGNGTRLTVT.

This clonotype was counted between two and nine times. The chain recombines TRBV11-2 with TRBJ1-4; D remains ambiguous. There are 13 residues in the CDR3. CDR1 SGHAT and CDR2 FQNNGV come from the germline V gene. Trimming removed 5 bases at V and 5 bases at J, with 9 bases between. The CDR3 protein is CASSHWKNEKLFF. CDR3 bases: TGTGCCAGCAGCCATTGGAAGAATGAAAAACTGTTTTTT.

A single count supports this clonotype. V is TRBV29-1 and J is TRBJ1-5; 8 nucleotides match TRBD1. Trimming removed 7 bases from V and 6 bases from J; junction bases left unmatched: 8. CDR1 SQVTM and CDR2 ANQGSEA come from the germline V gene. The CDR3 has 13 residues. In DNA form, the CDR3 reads TGCAGCGCTACGACAGGGGACGGTCAGCCCCAGCATTTT. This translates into CSATTGDGQPQHF.

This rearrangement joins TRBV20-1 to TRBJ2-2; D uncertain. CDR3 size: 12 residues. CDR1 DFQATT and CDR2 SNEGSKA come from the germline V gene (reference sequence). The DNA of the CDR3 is TGCAGGGCACGTCGGCTGGCTGGGGAGCTGTTTTTT. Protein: CRARRLAGELFF.

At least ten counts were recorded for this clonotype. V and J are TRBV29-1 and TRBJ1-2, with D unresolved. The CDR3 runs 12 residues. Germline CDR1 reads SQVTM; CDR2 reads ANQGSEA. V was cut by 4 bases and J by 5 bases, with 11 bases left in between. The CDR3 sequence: CSVARRDYGYTF. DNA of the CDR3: TGCAGCGTTGCGAGGAGGGATTATGGCTACACCTTC.

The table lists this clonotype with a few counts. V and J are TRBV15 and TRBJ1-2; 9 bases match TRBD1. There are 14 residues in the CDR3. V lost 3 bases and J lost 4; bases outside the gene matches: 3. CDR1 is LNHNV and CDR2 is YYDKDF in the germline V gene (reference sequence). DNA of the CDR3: TGTGCCACCAGCAGCCTGGACAGGGGCTATGGCTACACCTTC. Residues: CATSSLDRGYGYTF.

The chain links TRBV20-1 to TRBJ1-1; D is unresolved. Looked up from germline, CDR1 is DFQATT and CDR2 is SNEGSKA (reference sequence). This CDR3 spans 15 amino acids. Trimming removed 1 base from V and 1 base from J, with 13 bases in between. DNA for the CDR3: TGCAGTGCTAGAGCCTCGGGGTGGGGGAACACTGAAGCTTTCTTT. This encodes CSARASGWGNTEAFF.

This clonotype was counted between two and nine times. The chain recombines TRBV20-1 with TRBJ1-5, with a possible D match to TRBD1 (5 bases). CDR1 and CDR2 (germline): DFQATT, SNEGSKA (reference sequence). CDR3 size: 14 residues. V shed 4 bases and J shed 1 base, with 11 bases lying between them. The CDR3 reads CSANPGQSNQPQHF. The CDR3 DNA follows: TGCAGTGCTAACCCGGGGCAGAGCAATCAGCCCCAGCATTTT.

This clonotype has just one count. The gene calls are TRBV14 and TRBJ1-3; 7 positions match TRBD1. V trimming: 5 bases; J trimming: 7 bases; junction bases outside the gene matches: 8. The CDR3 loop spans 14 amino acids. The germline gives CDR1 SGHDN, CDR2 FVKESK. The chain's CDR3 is CASSSTGTRNTIYF. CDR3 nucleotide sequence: TGTGCCAGCAGCTCGACAGGGACAAGGAACACCATATATTTT.

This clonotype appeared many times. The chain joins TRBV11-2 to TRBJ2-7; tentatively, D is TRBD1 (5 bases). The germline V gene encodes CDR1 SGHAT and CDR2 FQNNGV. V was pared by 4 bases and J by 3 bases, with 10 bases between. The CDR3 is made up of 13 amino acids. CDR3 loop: CASSWTDNYEQYF. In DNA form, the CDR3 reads TGTGCCAGCAGCTGGACGGACAACTACGAGCAGTACTTC.

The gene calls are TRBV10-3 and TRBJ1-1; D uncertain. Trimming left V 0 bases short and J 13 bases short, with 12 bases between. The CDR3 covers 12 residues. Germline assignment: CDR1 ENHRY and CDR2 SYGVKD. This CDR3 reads CAISESQATSFF. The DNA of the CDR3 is TGTGCCATCAGTGAGTCCCAGGCGACCAGTTTCTTT.

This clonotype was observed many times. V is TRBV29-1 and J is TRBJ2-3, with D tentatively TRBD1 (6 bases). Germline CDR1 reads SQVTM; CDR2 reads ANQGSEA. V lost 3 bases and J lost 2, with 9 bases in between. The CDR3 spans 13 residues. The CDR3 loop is CSVDPGATDTQYF. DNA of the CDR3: TGCAGCGTTGACCCAGGGGCCACAGATACGCAGTATTTT.

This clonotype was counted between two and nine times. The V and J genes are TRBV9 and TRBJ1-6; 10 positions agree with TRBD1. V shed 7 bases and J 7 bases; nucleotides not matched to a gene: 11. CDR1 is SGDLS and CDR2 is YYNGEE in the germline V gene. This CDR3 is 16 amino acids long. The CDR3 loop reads CASSSMDRGTNSPLHF. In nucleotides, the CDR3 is TGTGCCAGCTCCAGTATGGACAGGGGGACGAATTCACCCCTCCACTTT.

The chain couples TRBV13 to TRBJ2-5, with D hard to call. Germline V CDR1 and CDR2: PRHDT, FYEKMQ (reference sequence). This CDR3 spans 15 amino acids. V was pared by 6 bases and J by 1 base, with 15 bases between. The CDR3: CASSLLSVGQETQYF. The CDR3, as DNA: TGTGCCAGCAGTTTATTGTCAGTCGGCCAAGAGACCCAGTACTTC.

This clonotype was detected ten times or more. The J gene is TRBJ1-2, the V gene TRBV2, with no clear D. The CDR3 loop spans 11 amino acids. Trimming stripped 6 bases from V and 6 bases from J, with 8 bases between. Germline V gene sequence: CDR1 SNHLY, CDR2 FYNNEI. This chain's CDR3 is CASRPIDGYTF. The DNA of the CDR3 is TGTGCCAGCAGACCGATAGATGGCTACACCTTC.

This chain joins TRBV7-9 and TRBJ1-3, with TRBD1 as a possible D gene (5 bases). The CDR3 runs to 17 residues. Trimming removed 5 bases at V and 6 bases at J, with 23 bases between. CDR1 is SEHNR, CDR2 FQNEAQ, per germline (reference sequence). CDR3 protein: CASSEQNDLQAANTIYF. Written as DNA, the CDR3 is TGTGCCAGCAGCGAACAAAATGACCTACAGGCTGCAAACACCATATATTTT.

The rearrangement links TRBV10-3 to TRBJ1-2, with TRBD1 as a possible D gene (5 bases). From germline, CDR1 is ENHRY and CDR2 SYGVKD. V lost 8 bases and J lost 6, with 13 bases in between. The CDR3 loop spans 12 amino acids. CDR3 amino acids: CAISGGKNGYTF. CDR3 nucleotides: TGTGCCATCTCCGGGGGAAAGAATGGCTACACCTTC.

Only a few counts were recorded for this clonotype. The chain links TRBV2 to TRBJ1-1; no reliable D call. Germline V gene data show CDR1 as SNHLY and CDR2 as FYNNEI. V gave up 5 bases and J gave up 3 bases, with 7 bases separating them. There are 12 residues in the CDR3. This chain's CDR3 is CASSYIDTEAFF. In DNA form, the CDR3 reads TGTGCCAGCAGTTACATTGACACTGAAGCTTTCTTT.

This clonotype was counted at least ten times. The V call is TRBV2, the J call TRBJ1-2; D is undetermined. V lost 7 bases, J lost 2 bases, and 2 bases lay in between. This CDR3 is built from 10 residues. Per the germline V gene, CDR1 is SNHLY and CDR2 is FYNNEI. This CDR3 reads CASKNYGYTF. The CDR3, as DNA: TGTGCCAGCAAGAACTATGGCTACACCTTC.

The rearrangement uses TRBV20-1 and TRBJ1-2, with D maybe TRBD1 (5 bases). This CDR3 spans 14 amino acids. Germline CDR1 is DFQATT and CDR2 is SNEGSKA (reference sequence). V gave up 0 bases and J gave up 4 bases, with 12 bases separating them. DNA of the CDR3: TGCAGTGCTAGAGACGCGACAGCCATCTATGGCTACACCTTC. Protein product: CSARDATAIYGYTF.

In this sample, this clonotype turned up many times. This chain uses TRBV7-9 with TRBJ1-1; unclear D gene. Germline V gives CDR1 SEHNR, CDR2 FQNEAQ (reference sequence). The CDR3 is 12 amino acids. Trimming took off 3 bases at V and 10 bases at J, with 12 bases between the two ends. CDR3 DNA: TGTGCCAGCAGCTTTGAGGGAAGCGGAGCTTTCTTT. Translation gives CASSFEGSGAFF.

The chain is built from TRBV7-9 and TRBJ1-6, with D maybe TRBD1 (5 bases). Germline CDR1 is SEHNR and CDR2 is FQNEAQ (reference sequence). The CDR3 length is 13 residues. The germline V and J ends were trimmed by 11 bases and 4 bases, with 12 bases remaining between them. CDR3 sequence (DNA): TGTGCCGGTAGGGACCGATATAATTCACCCCTCCACTTT. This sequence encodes CAGRDRYNSPLHF.